Listed here is a single T cell receptor (beta chain). This clonotype is characterized as medium-sized (0.01 to 0.1%). Its recognized antigen is unknown. No base quality information exists; no much larger clone differs at one position. TCRdb lists the instrument as Illumina MiSeq. TCRdb reanalyzed the raw reads on its own, using fastp at Q25 for trimming and MiXCR for clone calling, and kept in-frame beta chains. Here each entry gathers all rows of one CDR3 protein and keeps the most common genes and DNA. Recorded for this sample are around 8,800 distinct CDR3 sequences; 19% of them occurred a single time. The ten most abundant clones make up around 23% of the sample. The sample belongs to a study of liver allograft versus peripheral blood T cells (dated by TCRdb to 2019 to 2021). A note on the overall study: The study compared T cell receptor repertoires found within transplanted livers against repertoires in the peripheral blood of liver transplant recipients.

From a lookup of the germline V gene (reference sequence), CDR1 and CDR2 are DFQATT and SNEGSKA. V and J lose 3 bases and 7 bases, and a span of 18 bases separates them. The CDR3 has 14 amino acids, counting the end cysteine and phenylalanine. The DNA shown is the 42-base CDR3, in frame from base 1. On the study overall, not on this receptor specifically: According to the report, the T cell receptor repertoires detected in peripheral blood were different from the repertoires found inside liver allografts.

The clonotype was recovered from a human patient who had a liver transplant. A transplant means some T cells may be of graft donor rather than patient origin. The V gene is TRBV20-1 and the J gene is TRBJ1-1; TRBD1 might be the D gene, on 5 matching bases. The sequence in DNA is TGCAGTGCTAGCGAACTGGGCAGGGCGGTTGAAGCTTTCTTT. It translates as CSASELGRAVEAFF.